These 13 T cell receptor beta chains were sequenced from one sample in a study of T cells in Graves' hyperthyroidism and ophthalmopathy. Amplification yielded TCR beta CDR3 regions, with RNA transcripts as the source. TCR CDR3 regions were first amplified by RT-PCR with HTBI primers. TCRdb passed the multiplex PCR reads through MiXCR, listing each CDR3 protein once. This sample has around 440,000 distinct CDR3 sequences, with 15% to 19% found just once. The sample consisted of blood. These receptors were collected from a woman aged 18-29 years with Graves' hyperthyroidism.

CDR3 sequence (DNA): TGTGCCAGCAGTGAAATAGGGGGTGGCTATGGCTACACCTTC. Translating gives CASSEIGGGYGYTF. This chain links TRBV6-1 with TRBJ1-2; a weak D match, TRBD1 (6 bases). This CDR3 has 14 residues. The germline CDR1 and CDR2 sequences are MNHNS and SASEGT. V gave up 2 bases and J gave up 4 bases, with 11 bases separating them.

In this sample, this clonotype turned up a few times. The rearrangement uses TRBV9 and TRBJ1-1; TRBD1 agrees at 11 bases. V shed 2 bases, J shed 10 bases, and the junction held 4 bases outside the gene matches. The CDR3 spans 13 residues. Germline CDR1 reads SGDLS; CDR2 reads YYNGEE. CDR3 sequence (DNA): TGTGCCAGCAGCGTCGGACAGGGGGCCGGAGCTTTCTTT. It encodes CASSVGQGAGAFF.

This clonotype came up many times. The V gene is TRBV5-6, the J gene TRBJ1-2, with D unclear. The ends were cut back, 0 bases at V and 4 bases at J, with 7 bases in the middle. This CDR3 has 13 amino acids. Germline loops: CDR1 SGHDT, CDR2 YYEEEE. The CDR3 DNA reads as TGTGCCAGCAGCTTGGGTATAAGCTATGGCTACACCTTC. Its translation is CASSLGISYGYTF. The variable domain in full, with the rest retrieved from reference TRBV5-6 and TRBJ1-2, is DAGVTQSPTHLIKTRGQQVTLRCSPKSGHDTVSWYQQALGQGPQFIFQYYEEEERQRGNFPDRFSGHQFPNYSSELNVNALLLGDSALYLCASSLGISYGYTFGSGTRLTVV.

This clonotype was seen repeatedly, ten times or more. CDR3 residues: CASSQDRGGELGDTQYF. The CDR3 DNA reads TGTGCCAGCAGCCAAGATCGAGGAGGCGAGCTTGGGGATACGCAGTATTTT. The rearrangement links TRBV3-1 to TRBJ2-3; tentatively, D is TRBD2 (5 bases). This CDR3 is built from 17 residues. Germline assignment: CDR1 LGHDT and CDR2 YNNKEL (reference sequence). Between the trimmed V and J ends, which lost 0 bases and 6 bases, there was a span of 19 bases.

At least ten counts were recorded for this clonotype. The chain recombines TRBV7-9 with TRBJ2-5; D gene ambiguous. Germline V gene lookup returns CDR1 SEHNR and CDR2 FQNEAQ (reference sequence). V was clipped by 3 bases and J by 2 bases, with 10 bases between them. This CDR3 has 14 amino acids. The CDR3: CASSLGSTQETQYF. CDR3 DNA sequence: TGTGCCAGCAGCTTGGGCAGTACACAAGAGACCCAGTACTTC.

This clonotype came up many times. The genes are TRBV3-1 and TRBJ2-7; a possible D gene is TRBD2 (5 bases). Looked up from germline, CDR1 is LGHDT and CDR2 is YNNKEL (reference sequence). V was shortened by 3 bases and J by 7 bases, with 13 bases between the two germline ends. The CDR3 runs to 13 residues. CDR3 coding DNA: TGTGCCAGCAGCCAGGGAGATATGGGGGAGCAGTACTTC. This codes for CASSQGDMGEQYF.

This clonotype was observed many times. V and J are TRBV15 and TRBJ2-7; TRBD1 might be the D (6 bases). V was shortened by 3 bases and J by 2 bases, with 17 bases between the two germline ends. Germline-derived CDR1 and CDR2 are LNHNV and YYDKDF (reference sequence). The CDR3 is 16 residues long. CDR3 loop: CATSRDTGKRTYEQYF. CDR3 sequence (DNA): TGTGCCACCAGCAGGGATACAGGGAAGAGGACCTACGAGCAGTACTTC. Full variable domain (outside the CDR3, taken from reference TRBV15 and TRBJ2-7): DAMVIQNPRYQVTQFGKPVTLSCSQTLNHNVMYWYQQKSSQAPKLLFHYYDKDFNNEADTPDNFQSRRPNTSFCFLDIRSPGLGDTAMYLCATSRDTGKRTYEQYFGPGTRLTVT.

The chain employs TRBV13 and TRBJ2-2, with 10 bases fitting TRBD2. The CDR3 length is 18 residues. Germline V gene lookup returns CDR1 PRHDT and CDR2 FYEKMQ (reference sequence). After removal of 6 bases from V and 0 bases from J, the junction contained 10 bases not matched to a gene. In nucleotides, the CDR3 is TGTGCCAGCAGACGACTAGCGGGTAGAACCACGAACACCGGGGAGCTGTTTTTT. It yields the protein CASRRLAGRTTNTGELFF.

The gene calls are TRBV5-1 and TRBJ1-5; a weak D match, TRBD1 (5 bases). Trimming took off 2 bases at V and 4 bases at J, with 13 bases between the two ends. The CDR3 consists of 15 residues. CDR1 is SGHRS and CDR2 is YFSETQ in the germline V gene. The CDR3 region is CASSFGDGENQPQHF. The CDR3 nucleotides read TGCGCCAGCAGCTTTGGGGACGGGGAAAATCAGCCCCAGCATTTT.

This clonotype showed up many times. The rearrangement uses TRBV5-6 and TRBJ2-2, with 7 bases that match TRBD2. CDR3 length equals 15 residues. V was pared by 2 bases and J by 4 bases, with 5 bases of the junction left unmatched. The germline gives CDR1 SGHDT, CDR2 YYEEEE. CDR3 in amino acids: CASSFRTRLTGELFF. The CDR3 region has the DNA TGTGCCAGCAGCTTTCGGACTAGACTCACCGGGGAGCTGTTTTTT.

This clonotype was seen repeatedly, ten times or more. The rearrangement joins TRBV4-1 to TRBJ2-7; D gene ambiguous. Between the trimmed V and J ends, which lost 1 base and 0 bases, there was a span of 10 bases. This CDR3 spans 15 amino acids. Germline V gene sequence: CDR1 MGHRA, CDR2 YSYEKL. CDR3 protein: CASSQGPRDSYEQYF. The DNA for the CDR3 is TGCGCCAGCAGCCAAGGCCCGCGAGACTCCTACGAGCAGTACTTC.

This clonotype has a count of ten or more. The chain recombines TRBV2 with TRBJ2-3, with a tentative D call TRBD1 (5 bases). Germline V gene sequence: CDR1 SNHLY, CDR2 FYNNEI. The CDR3 length is 15 residues. Trimming shortened V by 8 bases and J by 7 bases, and 22 bases separated the two germline ends. In nucleotides, the CDR3 is TGTGCCAGCGTGACGGGCTCGGGTAGGGGTAATACGCAGTATTTT. It codes for CASVTGSGRGNTQYF.

This clonotype was found many times. The chain recombines TRBV6-1 with TRBJ2-1; 8 nucleotides match TRBD1. The trim removed 2 bases at V and 3 bases at J, leaving 15 bases unmatched. The germline V gene encodes CDR1 MNHNS and CDR2 SASEGT. This CDR3 spans 19 amino acids. CDR3 sequence reads: CASSEWDVHRGLSYNEQFF. The CDR3 DNA sequence: TGTGCCAGCAGTGAATGGGATGTCCACAGGGGGTTGAGCTACAATGAGCAGTTCTTC.